These 17 T cell receptor beta chains share one sample of origin, sequenced in a study of somatic mutations in cytotoxic T cells in rheumatoid arthritis. Data came from immunoSEQ multiplex PCR; TCRdb stores just in-frame clones and leaves some out. This sample carries about 10,000 clones, approximately 90% of them seen once, and the ten largest clones take about 15%. Sequencing was performed on CD8+ T cells sorted from blood. The source of these receptors is a woman under 30 with rheumatoid arthritis.

The CDR3 sequence is CASSEIHGSGTGELNEKLFF. CDR3 in DNA: TGCGCCAGCAGTGAAATTCATGGGAGCGGGACAGGGGAACTTAATGAAAAACTGTTTTTT. This chain uses TRBV10-1 with TRBJ1-4; TRBD1 matches at 10 bases. CDR1 is WNHNN and CDR2 is SYGVQD in the germline V gene (reference sequence). With 3 bases clipped from V and 4 bases from J, the junction kept 17 bases outside the gene matches. The CDR3 has 20 amino acids.

This rearrangement joins TRBV5-4 to TRBJ2-2; 8 positions match TRBD2. The J segment lost 7 bases and the V segment lost 1 base, leaving 12 bases of the junction unmatched. The CDR3 loop spans 17 amino acids. CDR1 and CDR2 (germline): SGHNT, YYREEE (reference sequence). The CDR3 protein is CASSLSGTRPLGGELFF. The CDR3 nucleotides are TGTGCCAGCAGCTTGAGTGGGACTAGGCCATTGGGCGGGGAGCTGTTTTTT.

The rearrangement uses TRBV5-4 and TRBJ2-7; no definite D call. Looked up from germline, CDR1 is SGHNT and CDR2 is YYREEE (reference sequence). V shed 6 bases and J shed 2 bases, with 15 bases lying between them. The length of the CDR3 is 14 residues. CDR3 loop: CASTLDSRTYEQYF. The CDR3 bases are TGTGCCAGCACCCTTGATAGTCGCACCTACGAGCAGTACTTC.

The chain links TRBV7-9 to TRBJ2-7; 8 bases fit TRBD1. The CDR3 consists of 16 residues. Per the germline V gene, CDR1 is SEHNR and CDR2 is FQNEAQ (reference sequence). J was trimmed by 3 bases and V by 5 bases; bases with no gene match: 12. The CDR3 is CASSPVGSGQGYEQYF. CDR3 DNA sequence: TGTGCCAGCAGCCCAGTGGGTTCAGGACAGGGCTACGAGCAGTACTTC.

This clone showed up just a few times. The chain uses TRBV29-1 and TRBJ1-1, with 9 bases aligning to TRBD1. V was clipped by 7 bases and J by 3 bases; unmatched bases: 6. The CDR3 is 13 amino acids. Germline V gene lookup returns CDR1 SQVTM and CDR2 ANQGSEA. The CDR3: CSATGGVYTEAFF. In nucleotides, the CDR3 is TGCAGCGCTACAGGGGGCGTTTACACTGAAGCTTTCTTT.

The chain is built from TRBV15 and TRBJ1-2; tentative D call: TRBD1 (6 bases). This CDR3 has 15 residues. Trimming cost V 2 bases and J 6 bases, with 16 bases left between them. Looked up from germline, CDR1 is LNHNV and CDR2 is YYDKDF (reference sequence). The CDR3 sequence: CATSRFDRSEDGYTF. CDR3 DNA: TGTGCCACCAGCAGATTCGACAGGAGTGAGGATGGCTACACCTTC. The entire variable domain, with the rest obtained from reference TRBV15 and TRBJ1-2, is as follows: DAMVIQNPRYQVTQFGKPVTLSCSQTLNHNVMYWYQQKSSQAPKLLFHYYDKDFNNEADTPDNFQSRRPNTSFCFLDIRSPGLGDTAMYLCATSRFDRSEDGYTFGSGTRLTVV.

The sample holds one count of this clone. V usage is TRBV13 and J usage is TRBJ2-3; D perhaps matches TRBD1 (5 bases). V was trimmed by 5 bases and J by 0 bases, leaving 12 bases between them. Germline V gives CDR1 PRHDT, CDR2 FYEKMQ (reference sequence). This CDR3 comprises 15 residues. CDR3 in DNA: TGTGCCAGCAGCCCAAAACAGGCTAGCACAGATACGCAGTATTTT. As protein: CASSPKQASTDTQYF.

In this sample, this clone turned up once. The genes are TRBV7-9 and TRBJ2-1; 14 bases are a match to TRBD2. Trimming at V came to 6 bases and at J to 2 bases, leaving 9 bases not matched to a gene. The germline gives CDR1 SEHNR, CDR2 FQNEAQ (reference sequence). The length of the CDR3 is 18 residues. In DNA form, the CDR3 reads TGTGCCAGCAGGCCGGGACTAGCGGGAGAGGACGCCTACAATGAGCAGTTCTTC. It specifies CASRPGLAGEDAYNEQFF. The full variable domain, completed using reference TRBV7-9 and TRBJ2-1, is DTGVSQNPRHKITKRGQNVTFRCDPISEHNRLYWYRQTLGQGPEFLTYFQNEAQLEKSRLLSDRFSAERPKGSFSTLEIQRTEQGDSAMYLCASRPGLAGEDAYNEQFFGPGTRLTVL.

V usage is TRBV2 and J usage is TRBJ2-2; the match to TRBD2 covers 8 bases. Germline trimming cut 7 bases from V and 3 bases from J; bases unmatched to any gene: 10. In germline, CDR1 is SNHLY, CDR2 FYNNEI. The CDR3 has 16 residues. The CDR3 region has the DNA TGTGCCAGCAATACACGGGGGGGCCTATACACCGGGGAGCTGTTTTTT. It specifies CASNTRGGLYTGELFF. Complete variable domain (other parts from reference TRBV2 and TRBJ2-2): EPEVTQTPSHQVTQMGQEVILRCVPISNHLYFYWYRQILGQKVEFLVSFYNNEISEKSEIFDDQFSVERPDGSNFTLKIRSTKLEDSAMYFCASNTRGGLYTGELFFGEGSRLTVL.

V is TRBV11-3 and J is TRBJ2-2, with 9 nucleotides matching TRBD2. Losses at the gene ends were 6 bases for V and 0 bases for J; bases not matched to a gene: 5. The germline CDR1 and CDR2 sequences are SGHNT and YENEEA. The CDR3 has 16 residues. This CDR3 reads CASSPSSGTNTGELFF. The CDR3 nucleotides read TGTGCCAGCAGTCCCTCTAGCGGGACGAACACCGGGGAGCTGTTTTTT.

The gene calls are TRBV14 and TRBJ2-2, with 8 bases matching TRBD2. The CDR3 has 16 amino acids. Germline CDR1 SGHDN, CDR2 FVKESK. The V gene end was trimmed by 3 bases and the J gene end by 1 base; junction bases not matched to a gene: 4. CDR3 coding DNA: TGTGCCAGCAGCCACCCGGGACTAGTGAACACCGGGGAGCTGTTTTTT. Translated: CASSHPGLVNTGELFF.

This sequence joins TRBV7-2 and TRBJ2-7; maybe TRBD2 (6 bases). Between the trimmed V and J ends, which lost 6 bases and 0 bases, there was a span of 9 bases. CDR1 is SGHTA, CDR2 FQGNSA, per germline. The CDR3 spans 13 residues. CDR3 in amino acids: CASRGGVSYEQYF. The CDR3 region has the DNA TGTGCCAGCAGGGGCGGGGTCTCCTACGAGCAGTACTTC. The full variable domain, rest sourced from reference TRBV7-2 and TRBJ2-7, is GAGVSQSPSNKVTEKGKDVELRCDPISGHTALYWYRQSLGQGLEFLIYFQGNSAPDKSGLPSDRFSAERTGGSVSTLTIQRTQQEDSAVYLCASRGGVSYEQYFGPGTRLTVT.

This chain joins TRBV30 and TRBJ1-2; maybe TRBD1 (6 bases). The ends were cut back, 0 bases at V and 8 bases at J, with 19 bases in the middle. The length of the CDR3 is 15 residues. CDR1 GTSNPN and CDR2 SVGIG come from the germline V gene (reference sequence). CDR3 loop: CAWSVSGAGVGGYTF. The CDR3 bases are TGTGCCTGGAGTGTATCTGGTGCAGGGGTGGGCGGCTACACCTTC.

V and J are TRBV29-1 and TRBJ2-2; D remains unclear. CDR1 is SQVTM, CDR2 ANQGSEA, per germline. The germline V and J ends were trimmed by 3 bases and 2 bases, with 10 bases remaining between them. This CDR3 has 14 residues. The CDR3 sequence is CSVDRAGNTGELFF. DNA for the CDR3: TGCAGCGTTGATCGTGCAGGCAACACCGGGGAGCTGTTTTTT.

The chain recombines TRBV15 with TRBJ1-2; D is perhaps TRBD1 (5 bases). This CDR3 region has 15 residues. Trimming stripped 3 bases from V and 5 bases from J, with 16 bases between. Germline CDR1 and CDR2: LNHNV and YYDKDF (reference sequence). The CDR3 loop reads CATSSLQVNSYGYTF. CDR3 nucleotide sequence: TGTGCCACCAGCAGCCTACAGGTGAATTCGTATGGCTACACCTTC.

The chain couples TRBV5-1 to TRBJ1-5; TRBD1 agrees at 10 bases. The V gene end was trimmed by 5 bases and the J gene end by 4 bases; junction bases not matched to a gene: 6. CDR1 and CDR2 from the germline V gene are SGHRS and YFSETQ. The CDR3 spans 15 residues. This chain's CDR3 is CASRTGTGVNQPQHF. CDR3 nucleotide sequence: TGCGCCAGCAGAACCGGGACAGGGGTGAATCAGCCCCAGCATTTT.

V usage is TRBV11-2 and J usage is TRBJ1-2; TRBD1 matches at 7 bases. Germline V gives CDR1 SGHAT, CDR2 FQNNGV. V lost 1 base, J lost 4 bases, and 6 bases stayed unmatched. This CDR3 has 15 residues. The CDR3 reads CASSLAGGGAYGYTF. CDR3 coding DNA: TGTGCCAGCAGCTTAGCGGGAGGGGGCGCCTATGGCTACACCTTC.